This TCR beta chain was recorded in a study of CD8 T cells in Susac syndrome. An amount of RNA that ranged from roughly 0.5 to 1 ug was reverse transcribed with random hexamers. TCRdb re-analysed the immunoSEQ multiplex PCR reads in MiXCR, keeping a single row per CDR3 protein. The sample lists around 150,000 distinct CDR3 sequences; about 93% were seen once. The V end lost 6 bases, the J end lost 7 bases, and 21 bases lay between the germline ends. Germline lookup yields CDR1 LNHDA and CDR2 SQIVND (reference sequence). The CDR3 is 15 residues long. This chain connects TRBV19 to TRBJ2-5, with a possible D match to TRBD1 (7 bases). Sequenced: CD4+ T cells from PBMCs. The TCR originated in a human donor in good health. In DNA, the CDR3 is TGTGCCAGTAGGGGCGGAGGGACAGCTCCAGGGACCCAGTACTTC. The encoded protein is CASRGGGTAPGTQYF.